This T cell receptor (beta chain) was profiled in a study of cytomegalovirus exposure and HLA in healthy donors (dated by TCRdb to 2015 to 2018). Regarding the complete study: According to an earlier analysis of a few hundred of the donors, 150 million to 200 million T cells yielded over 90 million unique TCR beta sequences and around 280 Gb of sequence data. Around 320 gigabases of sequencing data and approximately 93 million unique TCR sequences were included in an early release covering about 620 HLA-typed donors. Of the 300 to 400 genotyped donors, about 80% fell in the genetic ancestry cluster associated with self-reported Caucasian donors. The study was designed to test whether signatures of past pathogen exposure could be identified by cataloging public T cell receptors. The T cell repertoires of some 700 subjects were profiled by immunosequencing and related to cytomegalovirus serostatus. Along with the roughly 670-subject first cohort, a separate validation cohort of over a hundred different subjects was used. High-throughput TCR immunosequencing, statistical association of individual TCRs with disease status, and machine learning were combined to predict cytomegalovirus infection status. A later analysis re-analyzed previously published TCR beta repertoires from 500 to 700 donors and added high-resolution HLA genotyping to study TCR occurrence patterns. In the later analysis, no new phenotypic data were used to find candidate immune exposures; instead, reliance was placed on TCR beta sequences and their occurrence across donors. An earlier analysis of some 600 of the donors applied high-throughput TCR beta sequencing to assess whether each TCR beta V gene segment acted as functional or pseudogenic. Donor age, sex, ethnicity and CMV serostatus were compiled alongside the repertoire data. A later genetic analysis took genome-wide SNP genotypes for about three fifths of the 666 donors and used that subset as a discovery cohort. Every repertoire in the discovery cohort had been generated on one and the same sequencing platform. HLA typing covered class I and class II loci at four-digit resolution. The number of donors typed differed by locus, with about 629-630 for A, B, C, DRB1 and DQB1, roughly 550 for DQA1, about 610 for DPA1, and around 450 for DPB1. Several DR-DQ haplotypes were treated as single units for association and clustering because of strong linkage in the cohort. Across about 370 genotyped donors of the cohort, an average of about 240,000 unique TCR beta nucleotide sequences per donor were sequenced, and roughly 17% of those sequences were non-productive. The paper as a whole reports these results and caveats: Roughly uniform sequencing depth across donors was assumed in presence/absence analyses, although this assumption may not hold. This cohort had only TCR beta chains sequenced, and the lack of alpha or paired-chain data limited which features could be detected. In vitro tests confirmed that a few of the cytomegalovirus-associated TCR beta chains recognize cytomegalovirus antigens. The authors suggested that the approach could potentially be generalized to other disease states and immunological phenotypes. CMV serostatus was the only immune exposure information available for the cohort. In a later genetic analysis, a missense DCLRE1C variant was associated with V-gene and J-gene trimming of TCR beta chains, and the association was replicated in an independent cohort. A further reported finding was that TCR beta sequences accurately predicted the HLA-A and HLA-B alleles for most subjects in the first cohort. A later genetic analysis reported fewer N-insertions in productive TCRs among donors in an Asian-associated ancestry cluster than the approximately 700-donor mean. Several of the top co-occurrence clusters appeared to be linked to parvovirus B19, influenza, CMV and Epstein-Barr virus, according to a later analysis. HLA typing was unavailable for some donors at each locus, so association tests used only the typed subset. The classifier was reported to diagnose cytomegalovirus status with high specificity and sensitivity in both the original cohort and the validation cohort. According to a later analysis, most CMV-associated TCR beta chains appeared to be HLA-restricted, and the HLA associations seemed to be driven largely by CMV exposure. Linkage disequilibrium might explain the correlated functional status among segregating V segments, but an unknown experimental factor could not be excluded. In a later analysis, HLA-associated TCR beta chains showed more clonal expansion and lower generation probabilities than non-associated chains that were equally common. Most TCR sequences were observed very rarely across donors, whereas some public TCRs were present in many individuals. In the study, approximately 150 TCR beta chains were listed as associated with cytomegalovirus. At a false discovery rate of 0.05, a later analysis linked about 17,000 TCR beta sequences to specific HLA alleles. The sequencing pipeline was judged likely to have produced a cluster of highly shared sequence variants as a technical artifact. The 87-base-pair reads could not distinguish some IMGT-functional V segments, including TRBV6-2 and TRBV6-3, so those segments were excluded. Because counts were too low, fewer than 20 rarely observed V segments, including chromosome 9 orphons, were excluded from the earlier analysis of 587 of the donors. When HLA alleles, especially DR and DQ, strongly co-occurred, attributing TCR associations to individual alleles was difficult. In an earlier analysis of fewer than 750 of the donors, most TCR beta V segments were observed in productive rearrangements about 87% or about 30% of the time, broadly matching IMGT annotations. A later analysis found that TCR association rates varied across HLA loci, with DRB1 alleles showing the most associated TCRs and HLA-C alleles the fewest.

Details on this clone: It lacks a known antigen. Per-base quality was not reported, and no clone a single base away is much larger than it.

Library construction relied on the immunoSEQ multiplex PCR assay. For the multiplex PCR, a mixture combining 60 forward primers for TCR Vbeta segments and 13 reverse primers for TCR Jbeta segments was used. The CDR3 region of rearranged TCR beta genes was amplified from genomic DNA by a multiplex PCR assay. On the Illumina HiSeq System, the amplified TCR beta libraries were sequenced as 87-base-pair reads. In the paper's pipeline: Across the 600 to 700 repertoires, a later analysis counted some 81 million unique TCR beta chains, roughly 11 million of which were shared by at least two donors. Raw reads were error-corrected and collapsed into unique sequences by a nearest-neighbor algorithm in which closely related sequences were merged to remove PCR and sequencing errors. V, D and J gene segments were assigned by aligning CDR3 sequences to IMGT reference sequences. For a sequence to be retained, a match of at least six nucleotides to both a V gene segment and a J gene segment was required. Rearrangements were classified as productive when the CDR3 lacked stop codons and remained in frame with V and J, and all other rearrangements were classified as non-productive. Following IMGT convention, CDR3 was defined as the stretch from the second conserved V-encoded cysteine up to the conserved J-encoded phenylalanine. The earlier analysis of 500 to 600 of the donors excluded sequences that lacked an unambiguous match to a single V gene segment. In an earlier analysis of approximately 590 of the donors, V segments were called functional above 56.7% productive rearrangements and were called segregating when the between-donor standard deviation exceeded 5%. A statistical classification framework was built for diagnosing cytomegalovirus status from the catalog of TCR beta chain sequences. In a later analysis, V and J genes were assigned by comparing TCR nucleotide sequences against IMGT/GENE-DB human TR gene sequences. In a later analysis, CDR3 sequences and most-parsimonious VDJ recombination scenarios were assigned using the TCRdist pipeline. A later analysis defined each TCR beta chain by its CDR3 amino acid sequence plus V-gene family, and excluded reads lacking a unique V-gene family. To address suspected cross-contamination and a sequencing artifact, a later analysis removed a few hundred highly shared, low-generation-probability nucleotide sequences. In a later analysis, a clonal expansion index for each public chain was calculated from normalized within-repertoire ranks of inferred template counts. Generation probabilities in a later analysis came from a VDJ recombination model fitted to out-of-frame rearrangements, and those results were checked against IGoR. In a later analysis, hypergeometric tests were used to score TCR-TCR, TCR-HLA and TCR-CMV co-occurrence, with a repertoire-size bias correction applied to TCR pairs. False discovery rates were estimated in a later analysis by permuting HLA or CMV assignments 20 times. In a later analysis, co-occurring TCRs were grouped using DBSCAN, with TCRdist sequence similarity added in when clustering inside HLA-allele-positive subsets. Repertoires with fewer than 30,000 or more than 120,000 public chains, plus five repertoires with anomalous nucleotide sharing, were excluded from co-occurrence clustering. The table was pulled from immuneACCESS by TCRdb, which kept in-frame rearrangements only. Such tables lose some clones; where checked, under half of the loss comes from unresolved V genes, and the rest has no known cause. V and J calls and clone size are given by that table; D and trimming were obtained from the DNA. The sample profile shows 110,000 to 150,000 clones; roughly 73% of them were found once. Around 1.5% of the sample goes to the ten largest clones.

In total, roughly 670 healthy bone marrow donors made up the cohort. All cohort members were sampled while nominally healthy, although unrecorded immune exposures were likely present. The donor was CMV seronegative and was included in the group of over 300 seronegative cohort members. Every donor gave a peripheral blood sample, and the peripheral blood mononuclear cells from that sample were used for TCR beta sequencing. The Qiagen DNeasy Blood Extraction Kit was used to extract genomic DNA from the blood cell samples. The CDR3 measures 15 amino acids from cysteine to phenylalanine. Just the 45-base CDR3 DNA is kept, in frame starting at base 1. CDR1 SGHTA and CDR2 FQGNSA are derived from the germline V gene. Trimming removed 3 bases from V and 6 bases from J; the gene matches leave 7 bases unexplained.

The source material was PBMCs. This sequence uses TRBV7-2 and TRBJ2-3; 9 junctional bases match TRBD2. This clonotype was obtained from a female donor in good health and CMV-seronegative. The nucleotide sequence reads TGTGCCAGCAGCTTCCGTGGCGGGAGGGGGGATACGCAGTATTTT. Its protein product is CASSFRGGRGDTQYF.